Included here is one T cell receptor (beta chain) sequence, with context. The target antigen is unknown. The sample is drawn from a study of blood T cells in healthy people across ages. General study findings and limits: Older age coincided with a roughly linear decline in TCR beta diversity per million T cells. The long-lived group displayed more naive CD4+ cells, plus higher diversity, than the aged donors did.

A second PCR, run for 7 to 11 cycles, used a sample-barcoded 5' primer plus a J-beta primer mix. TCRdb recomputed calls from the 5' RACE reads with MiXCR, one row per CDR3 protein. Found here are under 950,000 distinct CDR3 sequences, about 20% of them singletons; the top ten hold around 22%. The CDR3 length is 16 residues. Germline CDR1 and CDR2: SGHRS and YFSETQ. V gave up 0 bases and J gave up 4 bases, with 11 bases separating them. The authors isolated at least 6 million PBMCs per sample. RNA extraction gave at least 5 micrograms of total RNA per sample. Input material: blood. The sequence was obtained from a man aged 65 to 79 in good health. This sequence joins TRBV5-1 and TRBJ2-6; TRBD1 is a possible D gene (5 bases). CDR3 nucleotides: TGCGCCAGCAGCTTGGCCAGGGTGGCCGGGGCCAACGTCCTGACTTTC. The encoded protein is CASSLARVAGANVLTF.